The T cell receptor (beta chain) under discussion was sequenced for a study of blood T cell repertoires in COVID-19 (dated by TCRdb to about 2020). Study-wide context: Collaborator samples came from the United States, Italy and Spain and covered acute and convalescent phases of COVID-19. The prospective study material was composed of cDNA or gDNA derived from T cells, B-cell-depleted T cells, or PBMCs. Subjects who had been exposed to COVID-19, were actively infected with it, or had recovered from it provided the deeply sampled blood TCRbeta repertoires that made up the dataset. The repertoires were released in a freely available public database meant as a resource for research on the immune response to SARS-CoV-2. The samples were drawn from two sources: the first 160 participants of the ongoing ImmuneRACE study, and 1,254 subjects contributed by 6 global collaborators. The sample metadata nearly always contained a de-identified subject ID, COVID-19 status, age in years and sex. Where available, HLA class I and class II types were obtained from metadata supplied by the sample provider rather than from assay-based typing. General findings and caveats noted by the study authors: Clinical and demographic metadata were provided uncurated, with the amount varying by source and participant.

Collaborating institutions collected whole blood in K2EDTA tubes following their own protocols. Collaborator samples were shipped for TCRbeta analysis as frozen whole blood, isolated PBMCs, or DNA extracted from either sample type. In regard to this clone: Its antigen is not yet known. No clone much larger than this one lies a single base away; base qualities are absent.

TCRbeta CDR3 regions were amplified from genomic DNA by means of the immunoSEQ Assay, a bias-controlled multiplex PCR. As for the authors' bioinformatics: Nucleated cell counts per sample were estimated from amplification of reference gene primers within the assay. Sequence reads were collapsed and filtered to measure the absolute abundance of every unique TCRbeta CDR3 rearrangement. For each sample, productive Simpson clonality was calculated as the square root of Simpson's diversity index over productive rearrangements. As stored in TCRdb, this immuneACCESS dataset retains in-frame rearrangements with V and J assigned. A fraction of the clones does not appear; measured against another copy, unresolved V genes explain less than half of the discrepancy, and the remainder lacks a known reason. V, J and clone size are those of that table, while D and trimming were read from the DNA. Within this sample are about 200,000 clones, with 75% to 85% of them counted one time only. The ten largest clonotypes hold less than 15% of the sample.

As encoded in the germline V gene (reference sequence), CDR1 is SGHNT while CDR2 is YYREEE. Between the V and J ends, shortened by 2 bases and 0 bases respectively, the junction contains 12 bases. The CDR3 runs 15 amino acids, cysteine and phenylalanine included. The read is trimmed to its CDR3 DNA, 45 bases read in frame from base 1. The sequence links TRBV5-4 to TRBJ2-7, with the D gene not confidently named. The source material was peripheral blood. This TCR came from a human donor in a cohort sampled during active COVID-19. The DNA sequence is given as TGTGCCAGCAGCTTACAAAGTACCGACTCCTACGAGCAGTACTTC. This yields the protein CASSLQSTDSYEQYF.